The next 11 T cell receptor beta chains were all read from a single sample in a study of cytomegalovirus exposure and HLA in healthy donors. Vbeta (60) and Jbeta (13) primers were used in the PCR. Sequencing used immunoSEQ multiplex PCR; TCRdb keeps in-frame clones, though not all of them. The repertoire holds fewer than 250,000 clones, with approximately 80% as singletons. The sample consisted of PBMCs. The source of these receptors is a woman in her thirties in good health and CMV-seropositive.

V and J are TRBV18 and TRBJ2-3; no definite D call. V lost 2 bases and J lost 4, with 4 bases in between. Germline V gene lookup returns CDR1 KGHSH and CDR2 LQKENI. This CDR3 spans 12 amino acids. In nucleotides, the CDR3 is TGTGCCAGCTCACCAGAGGCAGATACGCAGTATTTT. Its protein product is CASSPEADTQYF.

The rearrangement uses TRBV27 and TRBJ2-7; perhaps TRBD2 as D (5 bases). V lost 6 bases, J lost 3 bases, and 18 bases lay in between. Germline V CDR1 and CDR2: MNHEY, SMNVEV (reference sequence). The CDR3 has 15 residues. The CDR3 reads CASSDRGSGVYEQYF. The CDR3 DNA reads as TGTGCCAGCAGCGACCGTGGCAGCGGAGTCTACGAGCAGTACTTC.

The chain has TRBV5-6 and TRBJ1-6; D gene uncertain. The CDR3 loop spans 16 amino acids. Germline V gene data show CDR1 as SGHDT and CDR2 as YYEEEE. V was clipped by 2 bases and J by 0 bases, with 9 bases between them. The CDR3 nucleotides read TGTGCCAGCAGCTTCATGGACTCCTCCTATAATTCACCCCTCCACTTT. Protein: CASSFMDSSYNSPLHF. Complete variable domain (other parts from reference TRBV5-6 and TRBJ1-6): DAGVTQSPTHLIKTRGQQVTLRCSPKSGHDTVSWYQQALGQGPQFIFQYYEEEERQRGNFPDRFSGHQFPNYSSELNVNALLLGDSALYLCASSFMDSSYNSPLHFGNGTRLTVT.

The chain couples TRBV6-1 to TRBJ2-1; D is possibly TRBD2 (5 bases). V lost 7 bases, J lost 3 bases, and 13 bases lay in between. CDR1 is MNHNS and CDR2 is SASEGT in the germline V gene. The CDR3 extends over 14 amino acids. The CDR3 region has the DNA TGTGCCAGCAACCGAGACGGGAACTACAATGAGCAGTTCTTC. Protein: CASNRDGNYNEQFF.

V is TRBV27 and J is TRBJ1-5; TRBD1 matches 7 bases. The CDR3 runs 16 residues. J gave up 0 bases and V 5 bases, and 7 bases lay outside the gene matches. CDR1 is MNHEY, CDR2 SMNVEV, per germline (reference sequence). The CDR3 sequence is CASSPLGQYSNQPQHF. In nucleotides, the CDR3 is TGTGCCAGCAGTCCCCTGGGACAGTATAGCAATCAGCCCCAGCATTTT.

Comments on this clone: One junction end disagrees with the germline gene, perhaps due to a read error. This chain joins TRBV19 and TRBJ2-7, with a possible D match to TRBD1 (6 bases). The CDR3 is 12 residues long. From germline, CDR1 is LNHDA and CDR2 SQIVND (reference sequence). The CDR3 nucleotides are TGTGCTAGTAGGGACATCTACTACGAGCAGTACTTC. Translating it yields CASRDIYYEQYF.

The chain recombines TRBV27 with TRBJ2-7; TRBD1 agrees at 7 bases. After removal of 2 bases from V and 3 bases from J, the junction contained 7 bases not matched to a gene. Germline V lookup: CDR1 MNHEY, CDR2 SMNVEV (reference sequence). The CDR3 totals 15 residues. The CDR3 nucleotides read TGTGCCAGCAGTTTAAGGGGGCGAAGGGGCTACGAGCAGTACTTC. This gives the protein CASSLRGRRGYEQYF.

The chain links TRBV21-1 to TRBJ2-7; the tabulated D call, TRBD1, remains unverified against the DNA. TRBV21-1 is a pseudogene segment. The CDR3 consists of 15 residues. CDR3 sequence reads: CASSKARTASYEQYF. The CDR3 coding sequence is TGTGCCAGCAGCAAAGCGCGGACAGCCTCCTACGAGCAGTACTTC.

This clone was counted a few times. The chain uses TRBV19 and TRBJ2-3, with 11 positions matching TRBD2. CDR3 size: 14 residues. Unmatched junction bases numbered 5, after V lost 5 bases and J lost 7 bases. Germline-derived CDR1 and CDR2 are LNHDA and SQIVND (reference sequence). CDR3 sequence reads: CASSLLAGVNTQYF. For the CDR3, the DNA is TGTGCCAGTAGTTTACTAGCGGGAGTGAATACGCAGTATTTT.

The V gene is TRBV7-6, the J gene TRBJ1-1; D gene ambiguous. This CDR3 is built from 14 residues. Trimming cost V 4 bases and J 2 bases, with 11 bases left between them. Germline V lookup: CDR1 SGHVS, CDR2 FNYEAQ. The CDR3 region is CASSSSARNTEAFF. The DNA for the CDR3 is TGTGCCAGCAGCTCCAGCGCGCGTAACACTGAAGCTTTCTTT.

The chain recombines TRBV5-4 with TRBJ1-4; maybe TRBD1 (6 bases). This CDR3 comprises 15 residues. The ends were cut back, 2 bases at V and 8 bases at J, with 16 bases in the middle. Germline lookup yields CDR1 SGHNT and CDR2 YYREEE (reference sequence). In nucleotides, the CDR3 is TGTGCCAGCAGCTTTACAGGGATCACCCCGGAAAAACTGTTTTTT. This encodes CASSFTGITPEKLFF.